The sequence of this TCR beta chain was determined in a study of CD8+ T cells in alopecia areata. Study-wide results and caveats: With tofacitinib ongoing, many expanded lesional clones persisted in both scalp and blood. Because one nonresponder was included, the link of baseline CD8+ expansion to response is considered uncertain.

Deletions cut 3 bases from V and 3 bases from J, with 8 bases between. Germline-derived CDR1 and CDR2 are SGHAT and FQNNGV. The CDR3 extends over 13 amino acids. This clone has just a few counts. Its antigen is as yet unknown. Treatment meaning: oral pan-JAK inhibitor, 5-10 mg twice daily. T lymphocytes (CD4+ and CD8+) were sorted from PBMCs. cDNA serving as the sequencing template came from extracted, reverse transcribed RNA. Profiling relied on immunoSEQ multiplex PCR, and the TCRdb table lists in-frame clones only, not all of them. The sample has 140,000 to 150,000 clones; 45% to 60% are singletons. The rearrangement uses TRBV11-2 and TRBJ1-1, with unresolved D. This receptor was taken from a human donor with alopecia areata. The source material was CD8+ T cells sorted from blood, sampled at week 4, from a patient treated with tofacitinib. The chain's CDR3 is CASSFGPDTEAFF. The CDR3 nucleotides read TGTGCCAGCAGCTTCGGGCCGGACACTGAAGCTTTCTTT.